The clone carrying this TCR beta chain showed up just once. This sample was taken from a study of shared clonotypes between healthy human individuals. The method was immunoSEQ multiplex PCR; TCRdb's version includes in-frame clones alone and lacks a portion of them. Of approximately 530,000 clones listed, 95% to 97% are singletons. V was pared by 3 bases and J by 6 bases, with 9 bases of the junction left unmatched. The CDR3 length is 14 residues. Germline CDR1 and CDR2: SGDLS and YYNGEE. The sample taken for sequencing was naive CD4+ T cells sorted from blood. Described subset: CD45RA+ positively selected. The chain links TRBV9 to TRBJ2-7, with TRBD1 matching over 7 bases. The clonotype was recovered from a woman in her 30s in good health. In DNA form, the CDR3 reads TGTGCCAGCAGCGCCCGGGACAGACCCGGCGAGCAGTACTTC. Amino acid sequence: CASSARDRPGEQYF.